The text below deals with one TCR beta chain. Its cognate antigen is unknown. Carried by the TCR beta cDNA libraries were unique molecular identifiers. TCRdb re-called the PCR reads with MiXCR, one entry per CDR3 protein. Here the sample spans fewer than 900,000 distinct CDR3 sequences, around 42% being singletons. Looked up from germline, CDR1 is SEHNR and CDR2 is FQNEAQ (reference sequence). The CDR3 covers 15 residues. V was pared by 1 base and J by 4 bases, with 8 bases between. This specimen belongs to a study of post-analysis software for immune sequencing data. Study-level background: The cohort encompassed relapsing-remitting, secondary progressive and progressive-relapsing multiple sclerosis disease courses.

Findings of the study overall: Multiple sclerosis patients had significantly lower normalized Chao1 diversity than controls. Four or five TRBV segments (TRBV5-6, TRBV5-1 and TRBV20-1 among them) occurred more frequently in patients than in controls. When the samples were clustered directly with F measure, those that had been prepared in the same batch showed strong co-clustering.

The specimen was blood. The chain uses TRBV7-9 and TRBJ2-6; D is unresolved. The receptor comes from a girl aged 10 to 17 with multiple sclerosis. DNA of the CDR3: TGTGCCAGCAGCTTAGGGCTGGGAGGGGCCAACGTCCTGACTTTC. Its protein is CASSLGLGGANVLTF.